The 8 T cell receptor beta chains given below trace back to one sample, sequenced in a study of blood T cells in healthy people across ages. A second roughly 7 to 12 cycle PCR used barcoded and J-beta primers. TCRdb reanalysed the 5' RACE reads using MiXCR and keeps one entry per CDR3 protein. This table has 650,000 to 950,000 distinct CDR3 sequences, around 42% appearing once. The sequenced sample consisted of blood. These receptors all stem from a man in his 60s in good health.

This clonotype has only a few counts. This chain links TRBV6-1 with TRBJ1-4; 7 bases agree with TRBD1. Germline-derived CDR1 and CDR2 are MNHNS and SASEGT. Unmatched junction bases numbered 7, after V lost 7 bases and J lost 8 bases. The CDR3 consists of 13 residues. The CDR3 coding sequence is TGTGCCAGCACGAGGGACAGACTCGAAAAACTGTTTTTT. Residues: CASTRDRLEKLFF.

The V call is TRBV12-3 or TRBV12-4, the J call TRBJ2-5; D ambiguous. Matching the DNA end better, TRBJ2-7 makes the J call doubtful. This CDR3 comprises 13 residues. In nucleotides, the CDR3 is TGTGCCAGCAGTTTCCGCACTCTCAACGAGCAGTACTTC. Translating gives CASSFRTLNEQYF.

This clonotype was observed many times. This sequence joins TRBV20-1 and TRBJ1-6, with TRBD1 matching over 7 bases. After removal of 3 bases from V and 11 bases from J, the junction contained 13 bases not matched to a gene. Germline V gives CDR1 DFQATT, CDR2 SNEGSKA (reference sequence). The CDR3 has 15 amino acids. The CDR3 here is CSARYSGQALTPLHF. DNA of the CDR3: TGCAGTGCTAGGTACTCAGGACAGGCCTTAACACCCCTCCACTTT.

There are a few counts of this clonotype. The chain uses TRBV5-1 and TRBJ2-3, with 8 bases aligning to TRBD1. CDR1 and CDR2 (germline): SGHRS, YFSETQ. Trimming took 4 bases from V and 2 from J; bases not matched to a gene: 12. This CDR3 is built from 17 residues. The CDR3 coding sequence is TGCGCCAGCAGCCACGGACAGGGAGACTTAATCACAGATACGCAGTATTTT. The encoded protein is CASSHGQGDLITDTQYF.

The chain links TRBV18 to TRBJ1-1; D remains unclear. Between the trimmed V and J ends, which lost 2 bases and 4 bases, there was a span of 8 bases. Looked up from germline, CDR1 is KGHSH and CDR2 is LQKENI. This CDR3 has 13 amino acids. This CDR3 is CASSPGDATEAFF. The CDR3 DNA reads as TGTGCCAGCTCACCAGGGGATGCCACTGAAGCTTTCTTT.

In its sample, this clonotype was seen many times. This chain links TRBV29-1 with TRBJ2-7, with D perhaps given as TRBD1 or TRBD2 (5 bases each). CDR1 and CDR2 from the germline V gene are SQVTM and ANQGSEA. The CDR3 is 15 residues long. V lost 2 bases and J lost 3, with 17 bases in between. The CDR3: CSVELGTAGGYEQYF. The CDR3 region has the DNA TGCAGCGTTGAACTTGGGACCGCAGGTGGCTACGAGCAGTACTTC.

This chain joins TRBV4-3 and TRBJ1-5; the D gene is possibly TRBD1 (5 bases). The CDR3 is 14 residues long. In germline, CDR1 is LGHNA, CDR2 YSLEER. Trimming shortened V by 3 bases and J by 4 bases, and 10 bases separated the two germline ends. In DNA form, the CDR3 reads TGCGCCAGCAGCCATCTCGGGACGAATCAGCCCCAGCATTTT. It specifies CASSHLGTNQPQHF.

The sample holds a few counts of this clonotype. The CDR3 DNA follows: TGTGCCAGCAGCCGGGGGTGGAGCGGGGTAACGGAGACCCAGTACTTC. Translating it yields CASSRGWSGVTETQYF. The V and J genes are TRBV7-2 and TRBJ2-5; TRBD2 aligns across 7 bases. The CDR3 is made up of 16 amino acids. J gave up 5 bases and V 5 bases, and 14 bases lay outside the gene matches. Germline CDR1 reads SGHTA; CDR2 reads FQGNSA. Full variable domain (remainder filled in from reference TRBV7-2 and TRBJ2-5): GAGVSQSPSNKVTEKGKDVELRCDPISGHTALYWYRQSLGQGLEFLIYFQGNSAPDKSGLPSDRFSAERTGGSVSTLTIQRTQQEDSAVYLCASSRGWSGVTETQYFGPGTRLLVL.